Listed below are T cell receptor beta chains from one sample, sequenced in a study of cytomegalovirus exposure and HLA in healthy donors. Measured with immunoSEQ multiplex PCR; TCRdb has only the in-frame clones, and not every one. The sample includes under 150,000 clones, roughly 80% seen only once; the top ten take about 4.3%. The specimen sequenced was PBMCs. These receptors originate from a woman between 40 and 55 years old in good health and CMV-seropositive. The CDR3 runs from the conserved cysteine through the conserved F or W. Fields, in order: CDR3 protein, CDR3 DNA, clone size, V gene, CDR3 length, D gene, J gene. D genes are given only for firm matches. Rows may omit the clone size; those that give it use once, few, many or a size class.

CDR3aa: CAGTSGSTDTQYF
CDR3nt: TGTGCCGGAACTAGCGGTAGCACAGATACGCAGTATTTT
abundance: .
v_gene: TRBV5-4
len: 13
d_gene: TRBD2
j_gene: TRBJ2-3

CDR3aa: CASSLGGTGDSPLHF
CDR3nt: TGCGCCAGCAGCTTGGGGGGGACAGGGGATTCACCCCTCCACTTT
abundance: .
v_gene: TRBV5-1
len: 15
d_gene: TRBD1
j_gene: TRBJ1-6

CDR3aa: CASSSKQNTEAFF
CDR3nt: TGTGCCAGCAGTTCCAAGCAGAACACTGAAGCTTTCTTT
abundance: .
v_gene: TRBV6-6
len: 13
d_gene: .
j_gene: TRBJ1-1

CDR3aa: CASSEWTSGTYNEQFF
CDR3nt: TGTGCCAGCAGTGAATGGACTAGCGGGACGTACAATGAGCAGTTCTTC
abundance: .
v_gene: TRBV6-1
len: 16
d_gene: TRBD2
j_gene: TRBJ2-1

CDR3aa: CAWSVNRQGYTF
CDR3nt: TGTGCCTGGAGTGTCAACAGGCAAGGCTACACCTTC
abundance: .
v_gene: TRBV30
len: 12
d_gene: .
j_gene: TRBJ1-2

CDR3aa: CASSTLGSGKEDTQYF
CDR3nt: TGTGCCAGTAGTACCCTGGGTAGCGGGAAAGAAGATACGCAGTATTTT
abundance: once
v_gene: TRBV19
len: 16
d_gene: TRBD2
j_gene: TRBJ2-3

CDR3aa: CASSFSGGRYEQYF
CDR3nt: TGTGCCAGCAGCTTTAGCGGGGGGAGGTACGAGCAGTACTTC
abundance: once
v_gene: TRBV7-9
len: 14
d_gene: TRBD2
j_gene: TRBJ2-7

CDR3aa: CASSRGTTGWHNEQYF
CDR3nt: TGTGCCAGCAGCCGCGGAACTACGGGTTGGCATAACGAGCAGTACTTC
abundance: .
v_gene: TRBV5-6
len: 16
d_gene: .
j_gene: TRBJ2-7

CDR3aa: CASSQVGHQNTEAFF
CDR3nt: TGCGCCAGCAGCCAAGTGGGGCACCAGAACACTGAAGCTTTCTTT
abundance: few
v_gene: TRBV4-3
len: 15
d_gene: .
j_gene: TRBJ1-1

CDR3aa: CASSMNLGMEEFF
CDR3nt: TGTGCCAGTAGTATGAATTTAGGGATGGAGGAGTTCTTC
abundance: .
v_gene: TRBV19
len: 13
d_gene: .
j_gene: TRBJ2-1

CDR3aa: CASSPSGTGGTEAFF
CDR3nt: TGTGCCAGCAGTCCTTCCGGGACAGGGGGGACTGAAGCTTTCTTT
abundance: .
v_gene: TRBV6-5
len: 15
d_gene: TRBD1
j_gene: TRBJ1-1

CDR3aa: CASSLPGSGRTEAFF
CDR3nt: TGTGCCAGCAGTCTCCCCGGATCGGGGAGGACTGAAGCTTTCTTT
abundance: .
v_gene: TRBV27
len: 15
d_gene: .
j_gene: TRBJ1-1

CDR3aa: CASKSALLSGGITDTQYF
CDR3nt: TGTGCCTCAAAAAGCGCCCTCCTAAGCGGGGGGATCACAGATACGCAGTATTTT
abundance: .
v_gene: TRBV30
len: 18
d_gene: TRBD2
j_gene: TRBJ2-3

CDR3aa: CASSSAGPSYEQYF
CDR3nt: TGTGCCAGCAGCTCGGCGGGTCCATCCTACGAGCAGTACTTC
abundance: .
v_gene: TRBV4-2
len: 14
d_gene: .
j_gene: TRBJ2-7

CDR3aa: CASSLQSSNQSQHF
CDR3nt: TGTGCCAGTAGCCTACAGTCTAGCAATCAGTCCCAGCATTTT
abundance: .
v_gene: TRBV19
len: 14
d_gene: .
j_gene: TRBJ1-5

CDR3aa: CASSLAGNNQPQHF
CDR3nt: TGTGCCAGCAGCTTGGCAGGGAACAATCAGCCCCAGCATTTT
abundance: .
v_gene: TRBV7-9
len: 14
d_gene: .
j_gene: TRBJ1-5

CDR3aa: CASRDGTSGRELFF
CDR3nt: TGTGCCAGCAGAGATGGGACTAGCGGGAGAGAGCTGTTTTTT
abundance: .
v_gene: TRBV6-5
len: 14
d_gene: TRBD2
j_gene: TRBJ2-2

CDR3aa: CVSSPGLVPSTDTQYF
CDR3nt: TGTGTCAGCAGCCCCGGACTAGTACCTAGCACAGATACGCAGTATTTT
abundance: .
v_gene: TRBV9
len: 16
d_gene: TRBD2
j_gene: TRBJ2-3

CDR3aa: CASSQLAGMGQETQYF
CDR3nt: TGCGCCAGCAGCCAACTAGCGGGGATGGGCCAAGAGACCCAGTACTTC
abundance: .
v_gene: TRBV5-1
len: 16
d_gene: TRBD2
j_gene: TRBJ2-5

CDR3aa: CASSERAGGPTDTQYF
CDR3nt: TGTGCCAGCAGCGAAAGGGCGGGGGGGCCAACAGATACGCAGTATTTT
abundance: .
v_gene: TRBV7-9
len: 16
d_gene: TRBD2
j_gene: TRBJ2-3

CDR3aa: CASGLAGSTDTQYF
CDR3nt: TGTGCCAGCGGCTTGGCGGGATCCACAGATACGCAGTATTTT
abundance: .
v_gene: TRBV6-1
len: 14
d_gene: .
j_gene: TRBJ2-3

CDR3aa: CASSRGTGGAKNIQYF
CDR3nt: TGTGCCAGCAGCCGGGGGACAGGGGGGGCAAAAAACATTCAGTACTTC
abundance: .
v_gene: TRBV7-3
len: 16
d_gene: TRBD1
j_gene: TRBJ2-4

CDR3aa: CASSPTGDEQFF
CDR3nt: TGTGCCAGCTCACCAACGGGGGATGAGCAGTTCTTC
abundance: .
v_gene: TRBV18
len: 12
d_gene: .
j_gene: TRBJ2-1

CDR3aa: CASSEAGGNYGYTF
CDR3nt: TGTGCCAGCAGTGAAGCGGGAGGGAACTATGGCTACACCTTC
abundance: .
v_gene: TRBV2
len: 14
d_gene: .
j_gene: TRBJ1-2

CDR3aa: CASSLTPGTYPKEQYF
CDR3nt: TGTGCCAGCAGCTTGACCCCCGGGACATACCCTAAGGAGCAGTACTTC
abundance: .
v_gene: TRBV7-2
len: 16
d_gene: .
j_gene: TRBJ2-7

CDR3aa: CASSPATGRPPYEQYF
CDR3nt: TGTGCCAGCTCACCCGCGACGGGAAGGCCCCCCTACGAGCAGTACTTC
abundance: once
v_gene: TRBV18
len: 16
d_gene: .
j_gene: TRBJ2-7

CDR3aa: CASSEARGGVKFF
CDR3nt: TGTGCCAGCAGTGAAGCGCGGGGGGGCGTTAAGTTCTTC
abundance: .
v_gene: TRBV2
len: 13
d_gene: TRBD2
j_gene: TRBJ2-1

CDR3aa: CASRASYEQYF
CDR3nt: TGTGCCAGCAGAGCATCGTACGAGCAGTACTTC
abundance: .
v_gene: TRBV25-1
len: 11
d_gene: .
j_gene: TRBJ2-7

CDR3aa: CASSRRGVQYF
CDR3nt: TGTGCCAGCAGTCGGCGGGGAGTGCAGTACTTC
abundance: .
v_gene: TRBV27
len: 11
d_gene: .
j_gene: TRBJ2-7

CDR3aa: CSVEGQAYEQYF
CDR3nt: TGCAGCGTTGAAGGGCAGGCCTACGAGCAGTACTTC
abundance: .
v_gene: TRBV29-1
len: 12
d_gene: .
j_gene: TRBJ2-7

CDR3aa: CASSPPDSEKLFF
CDR3nt: TGTGCCAGCTCACCACCGGACAGTGAAAAACTGTTTTTT
abundance: .
v_gene: TRBV18
len: 13
d_gene: .
j_gene: TRBJ1-4

CDR3aa: CARGDSSYNSPLHF
CDR3nt: TGTGCCCGTGGGGACAGCTCCTATAATTCACCCCTCCACTTT
abundance: .
v_gene: TRBV7-9
len: 14
d_gene: TRBD1
j_gene: TRBJ1-6